This is a list of T cell receptor beta chains from one sample in a study of cytomegalovirus exposure and HLA in healthy donors. TCRdb's table, derived via immunoSEQ multiplex PCR, lists solely in-frame clones and lacks some. The top ten clones hold just over 2.5% of a sample with about 97,000 clones, approximately 82% of them seen once. The sequenced material came from PBMCs. These receptors were collected from a middle-aged man in good health and CMV-seronegative. Both conserved end residues are part of each CDR3. D genes are given only for firm matches. The listing skips clone size in some rows; elsewhere it reads once, few, many or a size class.

V gene,clone size,D gene,CDR3 protein
TRBV25-1,NA,NA,CASSGRALYGYTF
TRBV5-4,NA,NA,CASSNVQGPYNEQFF
TRBV29-1,NA,TRBD1,CSVEGSDRIYGYTF
TRBV9,NA,TRBD1,CASSPRQGVGTDTQYF
TRBV10-2,NA,NA,CATHWGGPGTPIKGYTF
TRBV19,NA,NA,CASSIPRLNTEAFF
TRBV10-3,NA,NA,CATGGTPASPLHF
TRBV11-2,NA,NA,CASSPRTISAGDTQYF
TRBV2,NA,TRBD2,CASSPTTSGGSPQYF
TRBV5-1,NA,TRBD1,CASSSRQGEYNEQFF
TRBV5-1,NA,TRBD2,CASSLAPSGVTTGELFF
TRBV11-3,few,TRBD1,CASSLGDRAFYEQYF
TRBV7-2,NA,NA,CASSLVTGNSGNTIYF
TRBV30,NA,TRBD1,CAWGDRDHEQYF
TRBV5-4,NA,NA,CASSLTDGREGYTF
TRBV5-1,NA,TRBD1,CASSLEMTGTGRTGELFF
TRBV6-1,NA,NA,CASSSDSGQPQHF
TRBV2,NA,NA,CASSPLNSNQPQHF
TRBV4-2,NA,TRBD2,CASSQAGTKETQYF
TRBV10-3,NA,TRBD1,CAISDDRVGELFF
TRBV2,NA,TRBD1,CASSAGTASTDTQYF
TRBV5-1,NA,TRBD2,CASSLSAGGYYNEQFF
TRBV10-3,NA,NA,CAITGGVGTEAFF
TRBV5-1,NA,TRBD1,CASSPSYRQGAGGYTF
TRBV6-5,NA,NA,CASSYDRKDYEQYF
TRBV11-2,few,NA,CASSQGRGGLHREAFF
TRBV7-2,NA,TRBD2,CASSLALAGAYYEQYF
TRBV10-3,NA,NA,CAISEARGGSQETQYF
TRBV27,NA,NA,CASSFLAGAWNQPQHF
TRBV7-9,NA,NA,CASSPTGRGGNTIYF
TRBV6-1,NA,TRBD1,CASSDPREGQVNYGYTF
TRBV2,once,NA,CASSERGYNEQFF
TRBV5-5,few,NA,CASSSGQNQETQYF
TRBV19,NA,NA,CASSSKGLDSGSPLHF
TRBV15,NA,NA,CATSRSGNPDEQYF
TRBV18,NA,NA,CASSPRVGAGELFF
TRBV20-1,few,TRBD2,CSGGGEETQYF
TRBV30,NA,TRBD1,CAWRVRGSSYEQYF
TRBV18,once,TRBD1,CASSPRDSRQETQYF
TRBV7-8,NA,NA,CASSLAGGLAGELFF
TRBV5-5,NA,NA,CASSLATGYRQPQHF